This entry lists 23 T cell receptor beta chains sequenced from one sample in a study of T cells expressing NK-cell markers. No DNA is given; TCRdb re-called the 5' RACE reads and lists each CDR3 protein once. This table holds 350,000 to 450,000 distinct CDR3 sequences. Material: blood T cells: a sorted CD56 or NKG2C T cell subset, CD4+ or CD8+ T cells, or bulk PBMC T cells (not recorded which). The receptor set was obtained from a man aged 18-75 years in good health.

This chain joins TRBV12-3 or TRBV12-4 and TRBJ2-3; TCRdb returns TRBD2, unconfirmable since there is no DNA. The CDR3 totals 15 residues. The CDR3 is CASSPIAGGPRKQYF.

The rearrangement links TRBV7-9 to TRBJ2-5; the D call of TRBD1 rests on TCRdb alone, since no DNA is present to check it. Germline CDR1 is SEHNR and CDR2 is FQNEAQ (reference sequence). This CDR3 spans 14 amino acids. The CDR3 spells CASSYAGGLETQYF.

V usage is TRBV24-1 and J usage is TRBJ1-2. Germline CDR1 KGHDR, CDR2 SFDVKD. The CDR3 runs 17 residues. The CDR3 sequence is CATSDSKTLDGSYGYTF.

The rearrangement uses TRBV5-1 and TRBJ2-2; TCRdb's assignment of TRBD2 cannot be checked, as there is no DNA. The CDR3 covers 16 residues. Germline-derived CDR1 and CDR2 are SGHRS and YFSETQ. CDR3: CASSLAHGTSTGELFF.

This chain connects TRBV5-1 to TRBJ2-7; with no DNA, the TCRdb D assignment of TRBD1 cannot be verified. Germline lookup yields CDR1 SGHRS and CDR2 YFSETQ. The CDR3 contains 16 residues. CDR3 residues: CASSLNRGRVTYEQYF. Full variable domain (remainder filled in from reference TRBV5-1 and TRBJ2-7): KAGVTQTPRYLIKTRGQQVTLSCSPISGHRSVSWYQQTPGQGLQFLFEYFSETQRNKGNFPGRFSGRQFSNSRSEMNVSTLELGDSALYLCASSLNRGRVTYEQYFGPGTRLTVT.

J is TRBJ2-7 and V is TRBV4-1; no DNA is available, so the TRBD1 call from TCRdb remains unchecked. CDR3 length equals 16 residues. Per germline, CDR1 MGHRA and CDR2 YSYEKL. CDR3 sequence: CASSQVPEGADYEQYF.

The chain links TRBV24-1 to TRBJ2-4; lacking DNA, the TRBD1 call made by TCRdb goes unchecked. The V gene's germline CDR1 is KGHDR and CDR2 SFDVKD. The length of the CDR3 is 17 residues. The CDR3 loop reads CATSGGTGVVAKNIQYF.

This chain uses TRBV28 with TRBJ2-7. Germline CDR1 reads MDHEN; CDR2 reads SYDVKM. The CDR3 is 13 amino acids. CDR3 amino acids: CASSFFLSYEQYF.

The chain combines TRBV19 with TRBJ2-7; no DNA is available, so the TRBD1 call from TCRdb remains unchecked. This CDR3 comprises 13 residues. From germline, CDR1 is LNHDA and CDR2 SQIVND (reference sequence). The CDR3 sequence is CASSIQGGYEQYF.

The J gene is TRBJ1-5, the V gene TRBV5-1. The CDR3 spans 13 residues. Germline CDR1 and CDR2: SGHRS and YFSETQ. CDR3 amino acids: CASSFEGNQPQHF.

The chain employs TRBV11-2 and TRBJ2-3; absent DNA, TCRdb's TRBD2 call cannot be checked. The germline V gene has CDR1 SGHAT and CDR2 FQNNGV. CDR3 length equals 17 residues. The CDR3 loop is CASSFTSGGERTDTQYF.

The chain is built from TRBV6-1 and TRBJ2-7; TCRdb indicates TRBD1, and absent DNA this call remains unverified. The CDR3 sequence is 19 residues long. Looked up from germline, CDR1 is MNHNS and CDR2 is SASEGT. Here the CDR3 reads CASTPQGRAETGVRGEQYF.

The rearrangement joins TRBV20-1 to TRBJ1-5; TCRdb names TRBD1, which stays unverified in the absence of DNA. Germline V gene sequence: CDR1 DFQATT, CDR2 SNEGSKA (reference sequence). CDR3 length equals 15 residues. CDR3 amino acids: CSAPDRRYRNQPQHF.

The genes are TRBV12-3 or TRBV12-4 and TRBJ2-3; the TRBD1 assignment by TCRdb is unverifiable without DNA. CDR3 length equals 15 residues. The CDR3 loop is CASTIDRASTDTQYF.

The rearrangement joins TRBV2 to TRBJ1-5. Germline V lookup: CDR1 SNHLY, CDR2 FYNNEI. The CDR3 runs 15 residues. The CDR3 region is CASSDEGKSNQPQHF.

V is TRBV6-1 and J is TRBJ1-2. The length of the CDR3 is 13 residues. Germline-derived CDR1 and CDR2 are MNHNS and SASEGT. The CDR3 loop reads CASTIDIRYGYTF.

The J gene is TRBJ1-3, the V gene TRBV6-5; TCRdb's D gene call, TRBD1, goes unchecked for lack of DNA. The germline CDR1 and CDR2 sequences are MNHEY and SVGAGI. The CDR3 consists of 16 residues. CDR3 region: CASSYLQGKGGNTIYF.

The gene calls are TRBV20-1 and TRBJ1-5; the D call of TRBD1 rests on TCRdb alone, since no DNA is present to check it. This CDR3 is built from 15 residues. CDR1 is DFQATT, CDR2 SNEGSKA, per germline (reference sequence). CDR3 loop: CSARRTGYSNQPQHF.

V usage is TRBV19 and J usage is TRBJ2-1; TCRdb designates TRBD1, a call that cannot be tested without DNA. Germline V lookup: CDR1 LNHDA, CDR2 SQIVND (reference sequence). The CDR3 consists of 13 residues. The CDR3 loop is CASSRTGASEQFF.

V is TRBV7-9 and J is TRBJ2-3. The CDR3 spans 13 residues. In germline, CDR1 is SEHNR, CDR2 FQNEAQ (reference sequence). This chain's CDR3 is CASSLVSSDTQYF. Drawing the rest from reference TRBV7-9 and TRBJ2-3, the complete variable domain is DTGVSQNPRHKITKRGQNVTFRCDPISEHNRLYWYRQTLGQGPEFLTYFQNEAQLEKSRLLSDRFSAERPKGSFSTLEIQRTEQGDSAMYLCASSLVSSDTQYFGPGTRLTVL.

V is TRBV5-6 and J is TRBJ1-6; with no DNA, the TCRdb D assignment of TRBD1 cannot be verified. The length of the CDR3 is 17 residues. Germline V lookup: CDR1 SGHDT, CDR2 YYEEEE. The CDR3 region is CASSLVIEGIGNSPLHF. Full variable domain (remainder filled in from reference TRBV5-6 and TRBJ1-6): DAGVTQSPTHLIKTRGQQVTLRCSPKSGHDTVSWYQQALGQGPQFIFQYYEEEERQRGNFPDRFSGHQFPNYSSELNVNALLLGDSALYLCASSLVIEGIGNSPLHFGNGTRLTVT.

The V call is TRBV27, the J call TRBJ2-7. The V gene's germline CDR1 is MNHEY and CDR2 SMNVEV (reference sequence). This CDR3 has 15 amino acids. The CDR3 loop reads CASRAPGQGSYEQYF.

The chain recombines TRBV23-1 with TRBJ2-7. TRBV23-1 is filed as an ORF, its function uncertain. The CDR3 is 12 residues long. The CDR3 here is CASRKFTYEQYF.